The text below deals with one TCR beta chain. Each of the patients experienced relapse following autologous stem cell transplantation, and their brentuximab vedotin exposure differed. Germline V gene lookup returns CDR1 SEHNR and CDR2 FQNEAQ (reference sequence). The CDR3 is made up of 13 amino acids. The sample belongs to a study of PD-1 blockade in classical Hodgkin lymphoma. Measured with immunoSEQ multiplex PCR; TCRdb has only the in-frame clones, and not every one. The sample has around 13,000 clones, 80% seen once. The origin of this receptor is a human donor with classical Hodgkin lymphoma. This specimen consisted of peripheral blood mononuclear cells (PBMCs), obtained at baseline. The chain combines TRBV7-9 with TRBJ2-5; no firm D call. The DNA end favors TRBJ2-7, so the J call may be wrong. The CDR3 DNA reads TGTGCCAGCAGCAAACTTGTCTCCTACGAGCAGTACTTC. This translates into CASSKLVSYEQYF.